This passage covers 25 T cell receptor beta chains from one sample sequenced in a study of T cells in Graves' hyperthyroidism and ophthalmopathy. What was amplified from RNA transcripts were TCR beta CDR3 regions. Primed by the HTBI set, a first-round RT-PCR was run on the TCR CDR3. MiXCR, run by TCRdb on the multiplex PCR reads, gives a single entry per CDR3 protein. This sample has around 800,000 distinct CDR3 sequences; roughly 40% occur once, and the top ten carry approximately 10%. The material sequenced was blood. All receptors derive from a young man with Graves' hyperthyroidism.

The chain employs TRBV29-1 and TRBJ1-4; D uncertain. Germline V gene sequence: CDR1 SQVTM, CDR2 ANQGSEA. CDR3 size: 11 residues. V dropped 3 bases and J dropped 5 bases, with 4 bases sitting between them. CDR3 DNA sequence: TGCAGCGTTGAGAGGAATGAAAAACTGTTTTTT. This translates into CSVERNEKLFF.

This clonotype was observed many times. V and J are TRBV20-1 and TRBJ1-1; D not certain. Germline V CDR1 and CDR2: DFQATT, SNEGSKA (reference sequence). This CDR3 is 14 amino acids long. The V end was cut by 0 bases, the J end by 8 bases, with 16 bases between. The CDR3: CSARDWGYTAEAFF. DNA for the CDR3: TGCAGTGCTAGAGATTGGGGTTATACGGCAGAAGCTTTCTTT.

This clonotype was recorded a few times. The chain has TRBV12-3 or TRBV12-4 and TRBJ2-5; 8 bases align to TRBD1. The V gene end was trimmed by 3 bases and the J gene end by 1 base; junction bases not matched to a gene: 4. The CDR3 has 15 residues. The chain's CDR3 is CASSFGQGRQETQYF. The DNA of the CDR3 is TGTGCCAGCAGTTTTGGACAGGGTCGCCAAGAGACCCAGTACTTC.

This clonotype was seen at least ten times. This chain connects TRBV10-3 to TRBJ2-7; no firm D call. This CDR3 is 13 amino acids long. The germline CDR1 and CDR2 sequences are ENHRY and SYGVKD. The V end lost 4 bases, the J end lost 7 bases, and 14 bases lay between the germline ends. In DNA form, the CDR3 reads TGTGCCATCAGTGTTCAGGAGAGCTATGAGCAGTACTTC. Residues: CAISVQESYEQYF.

Many counts were recorded for this clonotype. The junction departs from the called germline gene at one end, perhaps through a read error. The gene calls are TRBV7-7 and TRBJ2-6; D remains ambiguous. CDR1 and CDR2 (germline): SSHAT, FNYEAQ (reference sequence). The length of the CDR3 is 14 residues. The CDR3 DNA follows: TGTGCTAGCAGCTCCGCAGCATCACCACACGTCCTGACTTTC. Its protein product is CASSSAASPHVLTF.

This clonotype has a count of ten or more. The chain recombines TRBV7-2 with TRBJ2-6; 9 bases map to TRBD2. V shed 2 bases, J shed 12 bases, and the junction held 8 bases outside the gene matches. CDR3 size: 15 residues. Germline assignment: CDR1 SGHTA and CDR2 FQGNSA. In DNA, the CDR3 is TGTGCCAGCAGCTTACGGACTAGCGTCCCAGGCGTCCTGACTTTC. Residues: CASSLRTSVPGVLTF. Full variable domain (outside the CDR3, taken from reference TRBV7-2 and TRBJ2-6): GAGVSQSPSNKVTEKGKDVELRCDPISGHTALYWYRQSLGQGLEFLIYFQGNSAPDKSGLPSDRFSAERTGGSVSTLTIQRTQQEDSAVYLCASSLRTSVPGVLTFGAGSRLTVL.

This clonotype was recorded many times. This chain joins TRBV14 and TRBJ1-5, with 8 bases identical to TRBD1. The CDR3 contains 15 residues. V dropped 2 bases and J dropped 6; count of bases not matched to a gene: 6. Germline CDR1 is SGHDN and CDR2 is FVKESK. The CDR3 here is CASSQRGQGPQPQHF. The CDR3 bases are TGTGCCAGCAGCCAACGAGGACAGGGACCTCAGCCCCAGCATTTT.

A word on this clonotype: This sequence may be a read error, since a much larger clone differs from it by one base. The chain is built from TRBV2 and TRBJ2-7; TRBD1 matches 7 bases. J gave up 6 bases and V 3 bases, and 8 bases lay outside the gene matches. The CDR3 runs 14 residues. The germline gives CDR1 SNHLY, CDR2 FYNNEI. CDR3 protein: CASSDDQTGFEQYF. The CDR3 DNA reads as TGTGCCAGCAGTGACGACCAGACAGGGTTCGAGCAGTACTTC.

The chain combines TRBV2 with TRBJ1-4; D might be TRBD1 (6 bases). This CDR3 has 14 residues. Trimming took 4 bases from V and 4 from J, leaving 10 bases between them. Germline V CDR1 and CDR2: SNHLY, FYNNEI. The CDR3 sequence is CASSGQALNEKLFF. The CDR3 DNA reads TGTGCCAGCAGTGGACAGGCCCTTAATGAAAAACTGTTTTTT. Drawing the rest from reference TRBV2 and TRBJ1-4, the complete variable domain is EPEVTQTPSHQVTQMGQEVILRCVPISNHLYFYWYRQILGQKVEFLVSFYNNEISEKSEIFDDQFSVERPDGSNFTLKIRSTKLEDSAMYFCASSGQALNEKLFFGSGTQLSVL.

V and J are TRBV20-1 and TRBJ2-7, with D possibly being TRBD1 (6 bases). The germline gives CDR1 DFQATT, CDR2 SNEGSKA (reference sequence). V lost 1 base, J lost 5 bases, and 15 bases lay in between. This CDR3 spans 14 amino acids. CDR3 loop: CSARGPETGNEQYF. The CDR3 nucleotides read TGCAGTGCTAGAGGACCAGAGACAGGTAACGAGCAGTACTTC.

This clonotype came up many times. The V and J genes are TRBV12-3 or TRBV12-4 and TRBJ1-5; D remains ambiguous. There are 13 residues in the CDR3. V dropped 6 bases and J dropped 0 bases, with 6 bases sitting between them. The CDR3 DNA is TGTGCCAGCAGCCAAACTAGCAATCAGCCCCAGCATTTT. It translates to CASSQTSNQPQHF.

This clonotype was seen more than once but under ten times. With a much larger clone just one base away, this may be a read error. The V gene is TRBV7-3, the J gene TRBJ2-7, with 7 bases that match TRBD1. The J segment lost 2 bases and the V segment lost 7 bases, leaving 2 bases of the junction unmatched. Germline V gives CDR1 SGHTA, CDR2 FQGTGA. The CDR3 totals 12 residues. CDR3 sequence (DNA): TGTGCCAGCACCCAGGGGGCCTACGAGCAGTACTTC. This sequence encodes CASTQGAYEQYF.

The chain carries TRBV15 and TRBJ2-5, with 7 bases lining up with TRBD2. V dropped 0 bases and J dropped 0; count of bases not matched to a gene: 10. This CDR3 has 18 amino acids. Per the germline V gene, CDR1 is LNHNV and CDR2 is YYDKDF (reference sequence). CDR3 coding DNA: TGTGCCACCAGCAGAGATGGCGTCGGGGGGACGTACCAAGAGACCCAGTACTTC. Its translation: CATSRDGVGGTYQETQYF.

In regard to this clonotype: The conserved closing phenylalanine or tryptophan is absent in this CDR3, likely reflecting a read error. No DNA is shown, since the ends of the CDR3 on it are uncertain; the CDR3 is the one TCRdb lists. The chain uses TRBV10-3 and TRBJ2-6. The CDR3 length equals 16 residues, ends included. Germline CDR1 and CDR2: ENHRY and SYGVKD. The chain's CDR3 is CAISDQTASGANGLTC.

Remarks on this clonotype: The junction departs from the called germline gene at one end, perhaps through a read error. The J gene is TRBJ1-3, the V gene TRBV5-1; D possibly corresponds to TRBD1 (6 bases). Looked up from germline, CDR1 is SGHRS and CDR2 is YFSETQ. The CDR3 covers 14 residues. The CDR3 nucleotides read TGTGCCAGCAGTCCGGACAGCCTCATGAACACCATATATTTT. The encoded protein is CASSPDSLMNTIYF.

This clonotype appeared many times. The chain combines TRBV7-2 with TRBJ1-2; no reliable D call. The CDR3 has 15 residues. The germline V gene has CDR1 SGHTA and CDR2 FQGNSA. V was shortened by 3 bases and J by 5 bases, with 16 bases between the two germline ends. The DNA of the CDR3 is TGTGCCAGCAGCTTGGCGGGCAGGACCTCATATGGCTACACCTTC. Translating gives CASSLAGRTSYGYTF. Using reference TRBV7-2 and TRBJ1-2 for the parts outside the CDR3, the full variable domain is GAGVSQSPSNKVTEKGKDVELRCDPISGHTALYWYRQSLGQGLEFLIYFQGNSAPDKSGLPSDRFSAERTGGSVSTLTIQRTQQEDSAVYLCASSLAGRTSYGYTFGSGTRLTVV.

The chain recombines TRBV19 with TRBJ2-5, with D perhaps matching TRBD1 (6 bases). Germline CDR1 is LNHDA and CDR2 is SQIVND (reference sequence). V lost 7 bases to trimming and J lost 5 bases, with 14 bases between them. This CDR3 region has 13 residues. The CDR3 bases are TGTGCCAGTACCCCTGGGGGCTCGGAGACCCAGTACTTC. Its translation: CASTPGGSETQYF.

This chain joins TRBV20-1 and TRBJ2-7; no reliable D call. Germline V gives CDR1 DFQATT, CDR2 SNEGSKA (reference sequence). The ends were cut back, 4 bases at V and 4 bases at J, with 17 bases in the middle. CDR3 length: 14 residues. CDR3 coding DNA: TGCAGTGCTATCATCACCTTACCTCCTTACGAGCAGTACTTC. Translation gives CSAIITLPPYEQYF.

The rearrangement joins TRBV25-1 to TRBJ1-2; D gene ambiguous. The length of the CDR3 is 13 residues. V was pared by 9 bases and J by 1 base, with 12 bases between. CDR1 and CDR2 from the germline V gene are MGHDK and SYGVNS. The CDR3 sequence is CASSIDNNYGYTF. The CDR3 DNA sequence: TGTGCCAGTAGTATCGACAATAACTATGGCTACACCTTC.

CDR3 amino acids: CASSIGRYTGELFF. CDR3 nucleotides: TGTGCCAGTAGTATAGGGCGATACACCGGGGAGCTGTTTTTT. The rearrangement links TRBV19 to TRBJ2-2; no clear D. The CDR3 runs to 14 residues. Between the trimmed V and J ends, which lost 1 base and 3 bases, there was a span of 6 bases. Germline assignment: CDR1 LNHDA and CDR2 SQIVND (reference sequence).

This chain connects TRBV7-8 to TRBJ2-7, with D possibly TRBD1 on 5 matching bases. There are 15 residues in the CDR3. In germline, CDR1 is SGHVS, CDR2 FQNEAQ. Trimming removed 7 bases from V and 5 bases from J, with 21 bases in between. CDR3 DNA sequence: TGTGCCAGCAACCTCCAAGGGTACAGGCCGAACGAGCAGTACTTC. It yields the protein CASNLQGYRPNEQYF.

The CDR3 DNA follows: TGTGCCAGCAGCCAAGATCAGGGACCGAGGGGCACTGAAGCTTTCTTT. It translates to CASSQDQGPRGTEAFF. The J gene is TRBJ1-1, the V gene TRBV7-8; D possibly corresponds to TRBD1 (5 bases). The V and J ends lost 5 bases and 4 bases respectively, with 20 bases between them. This CDR3 comprises 16 residues. CDR1 and CDR2 (germline): SGHVS, FQNEAQ.

The chain combines TRBV2 with TRBJ2-2, with TRBD2 identical over 8 bases. Germline V gives CDR1 SNHLY, CDR2 FYNNEI. The CDR3 runs to 14 residues. Trimming took 11 bases from V and 4 from J; bases not matched to a gene: 9. The CDR3 spells CAQMGAGGTGELFF. DNA for the CDR3: TGTGCCCAAATGGGGGCGGGAGGCACCGGGGAGCTGTTTTTT.

A word on this clonotype: The CDR3 ends on some other residue instead of the conserved phenylalanine or tryptophan, so this is likely a read error. The gene calls are TRBV7-8 and TRBJ2-7; D gene uncertain. Between the trimmed V and J ends, which lost 1 base and 0 bases, there was a span of 10 bases. Germline V gene data show CDR1 as SGHVS and CDR2 as FQNEAQ. CDR3 length: 15 residues. The CDR3 DNA follows: TGTGCCAGCAGCTTAGACAGCTCCAGCTCCTACGAGCAGTACCTC. This translates into CASSLDSSSSYEQYL.

This clonotype has a count of ten or more. This sequence joins TRBV11-1 and TRBJ2-5, with D unclear. The CDR3 sequence is 13 residues long. The germline V gene encodes CDR1 SGHAT and CDR2 FQDESV (reference sequence). The V end lost 3 bases, the J end lost 2 bases, and 7 bases lay between the germline ends. CDR3 amino acids: CASSFAQQETQYF. DNA of the CDR3: TGTGCCAGCAGCTTTGCCCAGCAAGAGACCCAGTACTTC.